This T cell receptor beta chain was documented in a study of OX40 agonist ivuxolimab in advanced cancers. Study-wide context: All patients had ivuxolimab intravenously every 2 weeks at 0.01 to 10 mg/kg.

Note on this clone: Its antigen is undetermined.

Libraries were prepared by immunoSEQ multiplex PCR; TCRdb keeps only in-frame clonotypes and omits some of them. The table includes around 88,000 clones, approximately 90% detected once. Germline CDR1 MNHNY, CDR2 SVGAGI (reference sequence). The V and J ends lost 6 bases and 3 bases respectively, with 8 bases between them. The CDR3 consists of 13 residues. Study observations and caveats: Antigen specificity was not determined for the expanded peripheral T cells. In a subset of nonresponders, normalized T-cell clonal expansion was also low. At 0.1 to 3.0 mg/kg, clonal expansion of CD4+ and CD8+ blood T cells had occurred by week 6.

The rearrangement links TRBV6-6 to TRBJ2-2, with D perhaps matching TRBD2 (5 bases). The sample here was CD4+ or CD8+ T cells sorted from blood, taken in a trial of the OX40 agonist ivuxolimab. The TCR originated in an adult with an advanced solid tumor such as melanoma, head and neck, liver or kidney cancer. Written as DNA, the CDR3 is TGTGCCAGCAGACTAGACCACACCGGGGAGCTGTTTTTT. As protein: CASRLDHTGELFF.